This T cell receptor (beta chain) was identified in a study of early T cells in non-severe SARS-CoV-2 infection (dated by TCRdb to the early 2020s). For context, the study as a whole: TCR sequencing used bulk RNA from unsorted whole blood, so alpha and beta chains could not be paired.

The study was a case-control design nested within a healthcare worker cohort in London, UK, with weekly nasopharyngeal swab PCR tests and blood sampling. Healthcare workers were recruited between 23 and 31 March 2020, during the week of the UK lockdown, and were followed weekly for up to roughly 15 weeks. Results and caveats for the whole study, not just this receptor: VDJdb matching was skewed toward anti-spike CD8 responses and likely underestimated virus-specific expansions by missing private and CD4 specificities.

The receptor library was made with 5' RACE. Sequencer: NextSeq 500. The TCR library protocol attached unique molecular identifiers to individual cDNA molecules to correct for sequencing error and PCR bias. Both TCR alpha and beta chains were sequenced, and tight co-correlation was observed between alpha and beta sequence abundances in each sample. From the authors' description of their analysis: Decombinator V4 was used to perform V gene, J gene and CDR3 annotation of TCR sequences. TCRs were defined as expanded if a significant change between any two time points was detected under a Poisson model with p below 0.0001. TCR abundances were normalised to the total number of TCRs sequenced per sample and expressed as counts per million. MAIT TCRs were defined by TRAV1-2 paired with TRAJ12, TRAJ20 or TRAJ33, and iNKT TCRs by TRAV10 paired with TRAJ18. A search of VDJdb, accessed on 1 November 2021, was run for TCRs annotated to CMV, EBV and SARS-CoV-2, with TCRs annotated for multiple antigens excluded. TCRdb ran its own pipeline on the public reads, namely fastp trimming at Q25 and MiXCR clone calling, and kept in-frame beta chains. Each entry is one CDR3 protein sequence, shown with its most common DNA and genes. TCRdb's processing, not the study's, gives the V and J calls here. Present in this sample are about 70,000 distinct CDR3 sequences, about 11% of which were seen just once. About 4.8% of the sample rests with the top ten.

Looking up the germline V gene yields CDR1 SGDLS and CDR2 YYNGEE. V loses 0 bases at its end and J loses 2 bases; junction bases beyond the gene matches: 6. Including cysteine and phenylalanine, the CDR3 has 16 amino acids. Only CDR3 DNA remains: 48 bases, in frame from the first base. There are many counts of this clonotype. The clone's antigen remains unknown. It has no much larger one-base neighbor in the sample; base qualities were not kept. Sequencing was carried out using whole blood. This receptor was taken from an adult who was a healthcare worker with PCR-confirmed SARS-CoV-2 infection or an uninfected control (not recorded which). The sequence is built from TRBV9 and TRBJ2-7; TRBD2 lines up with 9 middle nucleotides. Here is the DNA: TGTGCCAGCAGCGTAGGAGGTTCTAGCGGGGCCTACGAGCAGTACTTC. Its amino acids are CASSVGGSSGAYEQYF.